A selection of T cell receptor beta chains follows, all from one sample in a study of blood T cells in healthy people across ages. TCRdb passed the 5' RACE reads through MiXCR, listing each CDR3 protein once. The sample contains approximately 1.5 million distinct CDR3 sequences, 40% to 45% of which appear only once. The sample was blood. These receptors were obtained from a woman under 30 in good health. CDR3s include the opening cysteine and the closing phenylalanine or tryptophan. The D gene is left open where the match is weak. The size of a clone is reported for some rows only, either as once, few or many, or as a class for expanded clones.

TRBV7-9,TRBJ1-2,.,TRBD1,TGTGCCAGCAGCTTAGCCAGGGACAGGGGGATGAGTGGCTACACCTTC,CASSLARDRGMSGYTF
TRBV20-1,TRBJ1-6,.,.,TGCAGTGCTAGACCTGGTGGGCGGGCCTCCAATTCACCCCTCCACTTT,CSARPGGRASNSPLHF
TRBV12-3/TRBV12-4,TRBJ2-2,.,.,TGTGCCAGCAGTTTCTGGTGGGCCGCGAACACCGGGGAGCTGTTTTTT,CASSFWWAANTGELFF
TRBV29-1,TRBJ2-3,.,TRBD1,TGCAGCGCCCAGGGGACAGGGGGTGGCACAGATACGCAGTATTTT,CSAQGTGGGTDTQYF
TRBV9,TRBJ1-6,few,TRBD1,TGTGCCAGCAGCGCCGGACAGGGGAAAGATTCACCCCTCCACTTT,CASSAGQGKDSPLHF
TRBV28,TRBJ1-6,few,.,TGTGCCAGCAGTGCCCCCGGGACAATTAATTCACCCCTCCACTTT,CASSAPGTINSPLHF
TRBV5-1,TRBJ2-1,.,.,TGCGCCAGCAGCTGCCTCGCGAATGAGCAGTTCTTC,CASSCLANEQFF
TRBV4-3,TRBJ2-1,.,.,TGCGCCAGCAGCCAAGATATGGGGAGAGTCCTTTACAATGAGCAGTTCTTC,CASSQDMGRVLYNEQFF
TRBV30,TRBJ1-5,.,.,TGTGCCTGGACCAGGGGAATGGGTCAGCCCCAGCATTTT,CAWTRGMGQPQHF
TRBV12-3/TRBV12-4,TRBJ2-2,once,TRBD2,TGTGCCAGCAGTTCAGCGGGGGAAAGGTACACCGGGGAGCTGTTTTTT,CASSSAGERYTGELFF
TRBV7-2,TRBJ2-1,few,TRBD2,TGTGCCAGCAGCACACCGGGACTAGCCAACCGGGGGCAGTTCTTC,CASSTPGLANRGQFF
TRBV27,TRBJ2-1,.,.,TGTGCCAGCAGTTTATCGGATTGTTTGGAGCATGAGCAGTTCTTC,CASSLSDCLEHEQFF
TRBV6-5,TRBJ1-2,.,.,TGTGCCAGCAATTACGGTGGGCTAGGCTACACCTTC,CASNYGGLGYTF
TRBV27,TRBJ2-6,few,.,TGTGCCAGCAGTTTAGGGGTGGCCAACGTCCTGACTTTC,CASSLGVANVLTF
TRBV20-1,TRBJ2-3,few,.,TGCAGTGCTAGAGTCGGAGGGGACTTAGATACGCAGTATTTT,CSARVGGDLDTQYF
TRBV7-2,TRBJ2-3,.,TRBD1,TGTGCCAGCAGCTTAAGGGGGCGGCCTAGCACAGATACGCAGTATTTT,CASSLRGRPSTDTQYF
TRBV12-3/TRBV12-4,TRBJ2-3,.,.,TGTGCCAGCAGTTTTATACAACGCGCAGATACGCAGTATTTT,CASSFIQRADTQYF
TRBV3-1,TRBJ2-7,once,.,TGTGCCAGCAGCCAAGATGTTGACCGTGGGCAGTACTTC,CASSQDVDRGQYF
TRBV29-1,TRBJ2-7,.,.,TGCAGCGTTGAAATGGGGCCAGGCTATGAGCAGTACTTC,CSVEMGPGYEQYF
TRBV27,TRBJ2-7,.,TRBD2,TGTGCCAGCAGTAAACCGGGACTAGGTGCCTACGAGCAGTACTTC,CASSKPGLGAYEQYF
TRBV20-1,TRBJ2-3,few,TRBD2,TGCAGTGCCCAACTAGCGGGGCTTAACACAGATACGCAGTATTTT,CSAQLAGLNTDTQYF
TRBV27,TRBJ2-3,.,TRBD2,TGTGCCAGCAGTTGGGCCAGCGGGGGTCCAGATACGCAGTATTTT,CASSWASGGPDTQYF
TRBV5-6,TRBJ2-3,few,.,TGTGCCAGCACCCTTCGTAGCGCACCCACAGATACGCAGTATTTT,CASTLRSAPTDTQYF
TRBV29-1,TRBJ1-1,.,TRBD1,TGCAGCGCGGGACAGCAGAACACTGAAGCTTTCTTT,CSAGQQNTEAFF
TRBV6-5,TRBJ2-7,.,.,TGTGCCAGCAGTTACGGGACGTACACCCAGTACGAGCAGTACTTC,CASSYGTYTQYEQYF
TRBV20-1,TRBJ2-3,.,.,TGCAGTGCTCGCCCAGTTAGAGGGGGTGCAGATACGCAGTATTTT,CSARPVRGGADTQYF
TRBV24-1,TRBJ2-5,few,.,TGTGCCACCAGTGATCCACGGTCCGTCGAGACCCAGTACTTC,CATSDPRSVETQYF
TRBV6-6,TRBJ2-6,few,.,TGTGCCAGCAGTCACTGGGCTAGCTCTGGGGCCAACGTCCTGACTTTC,CASSHWASSGANVLTF
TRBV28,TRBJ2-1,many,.,TGTGCCAGCAGTTTACTCAACTACAATGAGCAGTTCTTC,CASSLLNYNEQFF
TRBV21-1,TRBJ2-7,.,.,TGTGCCAGCAGCAGGTCGGGGCAGGGCCGACCCTACGAGCAGTACTTC,CASSRSGQGRPYEQYF
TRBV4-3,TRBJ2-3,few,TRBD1,TGCGCCAGCAGCCAAGCAACGAATACAGGGGGCGAGACAGATACGCAGTATTTT,CASSQATNTGGETDTQYF